These 7 T cell receptor beta chains share one sample of origin, sequenced in a study of blood T cell repertoires in COVID-19. Generated by immunoSEQ multiplex PCR, the TCRdb table keeps only in-frame clones and is missing some. The sample consists of 200,000 to 300,000 clones, approximately 85% of them appearing once. The sequenced material came from peripheral blood. The receptor source for this set is a man aged 50-59 years with COVID-19, enrolled during active disease.

The chain joins TRBV6-6 to TRBJ1-1; 12 bases map to TRBD1. Germline V CDR1 and CDR2: MNHNY, SVGAGI (reference sequence). The ends lost 5 bases at V and 0 bases at J; junction bases unmatched: 10. CDR3 length equals 18 residues. CDR3 nucleotide sequence: TGTGCCAGCAGTCCGATCCGGGACAGGGGGCTCATGAACACTGAAGCTTTCTTT. It encodes CASSPIRDRGLMNTEAFF.

The chain employs TRBV4-3 and TRBJ2-7; TRBD1 agrees at 10 bases. Germline CDR1 is LGHNA and CDR2 is YSLEER. This CDR3 region has 15 residues. J lost 6 bases, V lost 2 bases, and 7 bases had no gene match. The CDR3 DNA reads TGCGCCAGCAGCCAAAAGTTAGGGACAGGGGTCGAGCAGTACTTC. Its translation is CASSQKLGTGVEQYF.

The chain employs TRBV7-9 and TRBJ2-7, with no clear D. The CDR3 runs to 14 residues. V lost 3 bases, J lost 7 bases, and 16 bases lay in between. Germline V gene lookup returns CDR1 SEHNR and CDR2 FQNEAQ (reference sequence). The CDR3 loop is CASSLTPVEREQYF. The CDR3 DNA reads as TGTGCCAGCAGCTTGACACCCGTCGAAAGGGAGCAGTACTTC.

This chain connects TRBV11-2 to TRBJ1-2; D ambiguous. V was cut by 1 base and J by 8 bases, with 11 bases left in between. There are 13 residues in the CDR3. Per the germline V gene, CDR1 is SGHAT and CDR2 is FQNNGV. The CDR3 sequence is CASSLAFSGGYTF. CDR3 sequence (DNA): TGTGCCAGCAGCTTAGCTTTTTCGGGGGGCTACACCTTC.

CDR3 DNA sequence: TGTGCCACCCAGCGGTTAGCGGGGGGCCCCGGGTACGAGCAGTACTTC. This translates into CATQRLAGGPGYEQYF. The chain joins TRBV2 to TRBJ2-7, with 10 bases identical to TRBD2. CDR1 and CDR2 (germline): SNHLY, FYNNEI. V dropped 10 bases and J dropped 4; count of bases not matched to a gene: 16. The CDR3 length is 16 residues.

V and J are TRBV4-3 and TRBJ1-1; no clear D gene. This CDR3 is 15 amino acids long. The ends were cut back, 4 bases at V and 0 bases at J, with 12 bases in the middle. Per germline, CDR1 LGHNA and CDR2 YSLEER. The DNA for the CDR3 is TGCGCCAGCAGCCTACGTATGGGCATGAACACTGAAGCTTTCTTT. As protein: CASSLRMGMNTEAFF.

The chain links TRBV3-1 (or the pseudogene TRBV3-2) to TRBJ2-7, with D possibly matching TRBD2 (5 bases). From germline, CDR1 is LGHDT and CDR2 YNNKEL (reference sequence). This CDR3 contains 14 residues. V was clipped by 1 base and J by 0 bases, with 7 bases between them. The CDR3 nucleotides are TGTGCCAGCAGCCAAGCCGGGATCTCCTACGAGCAGTACTTC. Protein product: CASSQAGISYEQYF.